The entry below gives a single TCR beta chain sequence along with its context. What it binds is not known. The sample originates from a study of long-term antiretroviral therapy in people with HIV. J lost 1 base, V lost 9 bases, and 7 bases had no gene match. Germline V lookup: CDR1 SGHNT, CDR2 YYREEE (reference sequence). This CDR3 contains 14 residues. Each contributor possessed a minimum of one pre-ART and a minimum of two post-ART PBMC samples. Samples held 1-10 million cryopreserved PBMC before DNA extraction. Study results and limitations: Nothing was known about ART adherence, viral resistance or changes in therapy. Clonal expansions arising prior to ART prevailed in the repertoire at every time point.

The run of the v3.0 immunoSEQ assay was at survey level. Using immunoSEQ multiplex PCR, the repertoire was profiled, and TCRdb retains in-frame clones only, with some absent. The sample lists 20,000 to 25,000 clones; about 77% were seen once. The J gene is TRBJ2-7, the V gene TRBV5-4, with 10 bases lining up with TRBD1. The sample consisted of unsorted PBMCs, taken 0.5 years after starting antiretroviral therapy. The sequence came from a woman between 35 and 50 years old with HIV. The DNA for the CDR3 is TGTGCCACCTCCTGGGGACAGGGGTCCTACGAGCAGTACTTC. Protein product: CATSWGQGSYEQYF.